Each of the 10 T cell receptor beta chains below was sequenced from the same sample in a study of T cell responses to AZD1222 COVID-19 vaccine. Sequencing was performed with immunoSEQ multiplex PCR; in TCRdb, only in-frame clones are kept and a portion is missing. Among around 120,000 clones listed, roughly 90% were seen once. Material: peripheral blood, obtained on day 0 of MenACWY control vaccination. Source of these receptors: an adult in good health.

The rearrangement uses TRBV7-2 and TRBJ2-1; D possibly corresponds to TRBD2 (5 bases). Trimming stripped 1 base from V and 5 bases from J, with 12 bases between. CDR1 is SGHTA and CDR2 is FQGNSA in the germline V gene. This CDR3 has 15 amino acids. CDR3 nucleotides: TGTGCCAGCAGCTTAGGGGAGTGGACGAACAATGAGCAGTTCTTC. Translation gives CASSLGEWTNNEQFF.

The chain combines TRBV12-3 or TRBV12-4 with TRBJ1-5; weak D call: TRBD1 (5 bases). V shed 3 bases and J shed 10 bases, with 13 bases lying between them. The CDR3 is 13 residues long. CDR3 bases: TGTGCCAGCAGTTTTCCGGGACTTCGCCCCCAGCATTTT. This encodes CASSFPGLRPQHF.

CDR3 sequence reads: CASSQDVGDAYYEQYF. The CDR3 DNA reads TGCGCCAGCAGCCAAGATGTCGGGGACGCTTACTACGAGCAGTACTTC. This chain joins TRBV4-3 and TRBJ2-7, with D tentatively TRBD1 or TRBD2 (5 bases each). CDR1 and CDR2 from the germline V gene are LGHNA and YSLEER. The CDR3 is made up of 16 amino acids. Between the trimmed V and J ends, which lost 0 bases and 3 bases, there was a span of 15 bases.

The genes are TRBV28 and TRBJ1-2; D uncertain. Trimming took 6 bases from V and 0 from J, leaving 8 bases between them. This CDR3 region has 13 residues. The V gene's germline CDR1 is MDHEN and CDR2 SYDVKM. CDR3 sequence: CASSPPTNYGYTF. The CDR3 DNA follows: TGTGCCAGCAGCCCACCAACTAACTATGGCTACACCTTC.

This chain's CDR3 is CSVGAHQTNEKLFF. CDR3 nucleotides: TGCAGCGTTGGGGCCCACCAAACTAATGAAAAACTGTTTTTT. The chain employs TRBV29-1 and TRBJ1-4; D remains unclear. V shed 4 bases and J shed 1 base, with 10 bases lying between them. Germline CDR1 is SQVTM and CDR2 is ANQGSEA. The CDR3 has 14 residues. Filled out from reference TRBV29-1 and TRBJ1-4, the complete variable domain reads SAVISQKPSRDICQRGTSLTIQCQVDSQVTMMFWYRQQPGQSLTLIATANQGSEATYESGFVIDKFPISRPNLTFSTLTVSNMSPEDSSIYLCSVGAHQTNEKLFFGSGTQLSVL.

The CDR3 bases are TGTGCCAGCAGTGGCCGACAGGGGGCGAGGGATGAGCAGTTCTTC. Translated, it gives CASSGRQGARDEQFF. The chain has TRBV6-6 and TRBJ2-1; 10 bases are shared with TRBD1. Germline V gives CDR1 MNHNY, CDR2 SVGAGI (reference sequence). The CDR3 spans 15 residues. V shed 5 bases and J 8 bases; nucleotides not matched to a gene: 9.

The chain recombines TRBV5-1 with TRBJ2-3; TRBD2 matches at 7 bases. With 4 bases clipped from V and 2 bases from J, the junction kept 7 bases outside the gene matches. This CDR3 has 15 residues. Germline CDR1 is SGHRS and CDR2 is YFSETQ. The DNA for the CDR3 is TGCGCCAGCAGCACAGCGGGACGGAACACAGATACGCAGTATTTT. Translating gives CASSTAGRNTDTQYF.

As for this clone: Different DNA sequences within this sample yield the same CDR3. The chain links TRBV9 to TRBJ1-6; D not certain. The CDR3 is 15 residues long. In germline, CDR1 is SGDLS, CDR2 YYNGEE. The V end was cut by 2 bases, the J end by 0 bases, with 6 bases between. CDR3 region: CASSVASSYNSPLHF. DNA of the CDR3: TGTGCCAGCAGCGTTGCTAGCTCCTATAATTCACCCCTCCACTTT.

The V call is TRBV5-6, the J call TRBJ1-2; a possible D gene is TRBD1 (5 bases). V lost 0 bases and J lost 4, with 10 bases in between. The CDR3 sequence is 14 residues long. Germline V gene sequence: CDR1 SGHDT, CDR2 YYEEEE. In DNA form, the CDR3 reads TGTGCCAGCAGCTTGGACAGGCGTACCTATGGCTACACCTTC. This sequence encodes CASSLDRRTYGYTF.

This chain links TRBV7-3 with TRBJ2-5; possibly TRBD1 or TRBD2 for D (5 bases each). Germline-derived CDR1 and CDR2 are SGHTA and FQGTGA. The CDR3 is 14 amino acids. V lost 0 bases and J 7 bases, leaving 12 bases between the germline ends. This chain's CDR3 is CASSLTGTVGTQYF. CDR3 DNA sequence: TGTGCCAGCAGCTTAACCGGGACGGTTGGGACCCAGTACTTC. Full variable domain (remainder filled in from reference TRBV7-3 and TRBJ2-5): GAGVSQTPSNKVTEKGKYVELRCDPISGHTALYWYRQSLGQGPEFLIYFQGTGAADDSGLPNDRFFAVRPEGSVSTLKIQRTERGDSAVYLCASSLTGTVGTQYFGPGTRLLVL.